Listed below are T cell receptor beta chains from one sample, sequenced in a study of blood T cells in healthy people across ages. TCRdb called the 5' RACE reads again in MiXCR, with one record for every CDR3 protein. The data contain roughly 1 million distinct CDR3 sequences, around 25% of them seen just once; the ten biggest clones take up about 0.69%. These records were also assigned to another study, of T cells of mothers and their children.

Sequences were obtained from blood. These receptors came from a girl aged 2 to 10 in good health. CDR3s include the opening cysteine and the closing phenylalanine or tryptophan. Each record gives: D gene, V gene, J gene, clone size, CDR3 DNA, CDR3 protein. A D gene is named only where the DNA matches it firmly. Clone sizes are given selectively: once, few, many, or a class where the clone is expanded.

D: TRBD1
V: TRBV7-9
J: TRBJ1-3
size: NA
DNA: TGTGCCAGCAGCTATCACCGGGACAGGGGGTATTTT
CDR3: CASSYHRDRGYF

D: TRBD1
V: TRBV9
J: TRBJ2-7
size: many
DNA: TGTGCCAGCAGCGTAGAGGGACAGGGGTACTACGAGCAGTACTTC
CDR3: CASSVEGQGYYEQYF

D: NA
V: TRBV6-6
J: TRBJ1-2
size: few
DNA: TGTGCCAGCAGTTGGCAGGTGGGGGGTGATGGCTACACCTTC
CDR3: CASSWQVGGDGYTF

D: NA
V: TRBV6-1
J: TRBJ2-5
size: NA
DNA: TGTGCCAGCGGCCCCGGAGGCGTTAACCAAGAGACCCAGTACTTC
CDR3: CASGPGGVNQETQYF

D: TRBD1
V: TRBV29-1
J: TRBJ2-1
size: NA
DNA: TGCAGCGCGCAGGGGGTGGGATACAATGAGCAGTTCTTC
CDR3: CSAQGVGYNEQFF

D: NA
V: TRBV3-1
J: TRBJ2-1
size: NA
DNA: TGTGCCAGCAGTCTATCTAGGAGGGATGAGCAGTTCTTC
CDR3: CASSLSRRDEQFF

D: TRBD2
V: TRBV7-8
J: TRBJ2-5
size: NA
DNA: TGTGCCAGCAGCTTATTACGGCTAGCGGGAGTCGCGCGATCGGAGACCCAGTACTTC
CDR3: CASSLLRLAGVARSETQYF

D: NA
V: TRBV7-2
J: TRBJ2-5
size: few
DNA: TGTGCCAGCAGTTCCGGGACTTCGATGGAGACCCAGTACTTC
CDR3: CASSSGTSMETQYF

D: NA
V: TRBV7-9
J: TRBJ2-1
size: NA
DNA: TGTGCCAGCAGCTTAATCCGGTATGAGCAGTTCTTC
CDR3: CASSLIRYEQFF

D: TRBD1
V: TRBV7-8
J: TRBJ1-2
size: NA
DNA: TGTGCCAGCAGCACCTCCAAGGGGGCTCATGGCTACACCTTC
CDR3: CASSTSKGAHGYTF

D: TRBD2
V: TRBV15
J: TRBJ2-5
size: NA
DNA: TGTGCCACCAGCAGAGATCGGTTAGCGGGGTCGAGGACCCAGTACTTC
CDR3: CATSRDRLAGSRTQYF

D: TRBD2
V: TRBV20-1
J: TRBJ2-4
size: few
DNA: TGTAGTGCTTCTCGAAATGGACTAGCGGGTATAGCCAAAAACATTCAGTACTTC
CDR3: CSASRNGLAGIAKNIQYF

D: TRBD1
V: TRBV7-3
J: TRBJ2-1
size: NA
DNA: TGTGCCAGCAGCTTGGGACAGGGGAACAATGAGCAGTTCTTC
CDR3: CASSLGQGNNEQFF

D: TRBD1
V: TRBV28
J: TRBJ1-3
size: many
DNA: TGTGCCAGCAGTTTGCTGGGACAGGGGCTCGGAAACACCATATATTTT
CDR3: CASSLLGQGLGNTIYF

D: NA
V: TRBV7-8
J: TRBJ1-4
size: NA
DNA: TGTGCCAGCATGGACGGAAGGTCAAATGAAAAACTGTTTTTT
CDR3: CASMDGRSNEKLFF

D: TRBD2
V: TRBV20-1
J: TRBJ2-3
size: few
DNA: TGCAGTGCCCCGAGGGCTAGCGGGATTATGACAGATACGCAGTATTTT
CDR3: CSAPRASGIMTDTQYF

D: TRBD1
V: TRBV29-1
J: TRBJ2-7
size: NA
DNA: TGCAGCGTTGAAGGGCCGGGACAGGGGGAGTACGAGCAGTACTTC
CDR3: CSVEGPGQGEYEQYF

D: NA
V: TRBV6-6
J: TRBJ2-5
size: few
DNA: TGTGCCCATGGACAGCTGGGGACCCAGTACTTC
CDR3: CAHGQLGTQYF

D: NA
V: TRBV28
J: TRBJ1-5
size: many
DNA: TGTGCCAGCAGTTCGCAGGGTAGCAATCAGCCCCAGCATTTT
CDR3: CASSSQGSNQPQHF

D: TRBD1
V: TRBV28
J: TRBJ2-5
size: NA
DNA: TGTGCCAGCAGTTTGGGGACAGTCCTTCAAGATACCCAGTACTTC
CDR3: CASSLGTVLQDTQYF

D: TRBD1
V: TRBV7-2
J: TRBJ2-7
size: few
DNA: TGTGCCAGCAGCTTATGGGGGACAGAGCCCTACGAGCAGTACTTC
CDR3: CASSLWGTEPYEQYF

D: NA
V: TRBV5-5
J: TRBJ1-1
size: few
DNA: TGTGCCAGCAGCTTGATTGAGACAGGTTATCTCACTGAGGCTTTCTTT
CDR3: CASSLIETGYLTEAFF

D: TRBD2
V: TRBV7-2
J: TRBJ2-5
size: many
DNA: TGTGCCAGCAGCCCGGAGCGGGGGGTTTGGGAGACCCAGTACTTC
CDR3: CASSPERGVWETQYF

D: NA
V: TRBV19
J: TRBJ2-3
size: few
DNA: TGTGCCAGTAGTACCGGACTGGTAGGCGAGACCCAGTACTTT
CDR3: CASSTGLVGETQYF

D: NA
V: TRBV6-1
J: TRBJ2-7
size: few
DNA: TGTGCCAGCAGTGAAGGTCACTTAAGCTACGAGCAGTACTTC
CDR3: CASSEGHLSYEQYF

D: TRBD2
V: TRBV18
J: TRBJ2-1
size: few
DNA: TGTGCCAGCTCACTGGACTTAGCGGGAAGCTCCTACAATGAGCAGTTCTTC
CDR3: CASSLDLAGSSYNEQFF

D: TRBD2
V: TRBV9
J: TRBJ2-4
size: NA
DNA: TGTGCCAGCAGCCCCAGAGGGGGACTAGATAACATTCAGTACTTC
CDR3: CASSPRGGLDNIQYF

D: NA
V: TRBV7-9
J: TRBJ1-2
size: many
DNA: TGTGCCAGCAGCTTAGAGGCAGGGAATGGCTACACCTTC
CDR3: CASSLEAGNGYTF

D: TRBD1
V: TRBV29-1
J: TRBJ1-5
size: NA
DNA: TGCAGCGTTGGGGGACAGGACCAGCCCCAGCATTTT
CDR3: CSVGGQDQPQHF

D: NA
V: TRBV29-1
J: TRBJ2-5
size: few
DNA: TGCAGCGTGGAGGGCCTGAACGAGGAGACCCAGTACTTC
CDR3: CSVEGLNEETQYF

D: NA
V: TRBV29-1
J: TRBJ2-3
size: NA
DNA: TGCAGCATTGTCTTTTTTGGGGGCACAGATACGCAGTATTTT
CDR3: CSIVFFGGTDTQYF

D: TRBD2
V: TRBV6-1
J: TRBJ2-3
size: few
DNA: TGTGCCAGCGATTTTGGGGGGGATCGCACAGATACGCAGTATTTT
CDR3: CASDFGGDRTDTQYF

D: NA
V: TRBV20-1
J: TRBJ1-2
size: few
DNA: TGCAGTGCTCCCCAGGGTGAGGGCTACACCTTC
CDR3: CSAPQGEGYTF

D: NA
V: TRBV6-1
J: TRBJ1-5
size: NA
DNA: TGTGCCAGCTCTTTCACGGCCCTTCGCCCAACTAATCAGCCCCAGCATTTT
CDR3: CASSFTALRPTNQPQHF

D: TRBD1
V: TRBV29-1
J: TRBJ2-3
size: NA
DNA: TGCAGCGTTGCGGGACAGCTTAGCACAGATACGCAGTATTTT
CDR3: CSVAGQLSTDTQYF

D: TRBD2
V: TRBV7-2
J: TRBJ2-7
size: few
DNA: TGTGCCAGCAGCTTAGAAGCTGGCGGGAGCTCCTACGAGCAGTACTTC
CDR3: CASSLEAGGSSYEQYF

D: TRBD2
V: TRBV20-1
J: TRBJ2-5
size: NA
DNA: TGCAGTGCCTTACCCGAGCGGGGGGTGGAGACCCAGTACTTC
CDR3: CSALPERGVETQYF

D: NA
V: TRBV7-9
J: TRBJ2-7
size: NA
DNA: TGTGCCAGCAGAGGATCCAACTCCTACGAGCAGTACTTC
CDR3: CASRGSNSYEQYF

D: NA
V: TRBV12-3/TRBV12-4
J: TRBJ2-4
size: NA
DNA: TGTGCCAGCACCCTGGGTAGAAACATTCAGTACTTC
CDR3: CASTLGRNIQYF

D: NA
V: TRBV24-1
J: TRBJ1-4
size: NA
DNA: TGTGCCACCAGTGAAATGCCAGGGGAAAAACTGTTTTTT
CDR3: CATSEMPGEKLFF

D: NA
V: TRBV5-1
J: TRBJ2-7
size: NA
DNA: TGCGCCAGCAGCCCGGGATTTGGTCACTCCACCTACGAGCAGTACTTC
CDR3: CASSPGFGHSTYEQYF

D: NA
V: TRBV12-3/TRBV12-4
J: TRBJ1-2
size: NA
DNA: TGTGCCAGCAGTCCTGGGTGGGGCTACACCTTC
CDR3: CASSPGWGYTF

D: NA
V: TRBV28
J: TRBJ2-2
size: NA
DNA: TGTGCCAGCCAAACGGACGGCGGGGAGCTGTTTTTT
CDR3: CASQTDGGELFF

D: NA
V: TRBV7-9
J: TRBJ1-2
size: few
DNA: TGTGCCAGCAGCATACCAGGTTTGGACCCGTTGGGCTACACCTTC
CDR3: CASSIPGLDPLGYTF

D: NA
V: TRBV12-3/TRBV12-4
J: TRBJ2-3
size: NA
DNA: TGTGCCAGTAGCACAGATGCGCAGTATTTT
CDR3: CASSTDAQYF